This is a list of T cell receptor beta chains from one sample in a study of blood T cell repertoires in COVID-19. Method: immunoSEQ multiplex PCR; TCRdb's copy keeps in-frame clones and lacks some. The sample includes roughly 190,000 clones, approximately 84% of them seen just once. The sample consisted of peripheral blood. The receptors were sampled from a human donor with acute or convalescent COVID-19. The donor label of this sample is uncertain. Each CDR3 is given with its conserved first and last residue.

j_call: TRBJ1-1
v_call: TRBV5-1
cdr3_aa: CASSPREGGNTEAFF

j_call: TRBJ2-1
v_call: TRBV9
cdr3_aa: CASSVGGLARSYNEQFF

j_call: TRBJ2-6
v_call: TRBV15
cdr3_aa: CATSRAPGSGANVLTF

j_call: TRBJ1-3
v_call: TRBV9
cdr3_aa: CASSTQGNTIYF

j_call: TRBJ2-4
v_call: TRBV27
cdr3_aa: CASSFRPWGVGDPTKNIQYF

j_call: TRBJ1-2
v_call: TRBV7-8
cdr3_aa: CASSLQGQGGYTF

j_call: TRBJ2-3
v_call: TRBV29-1
cdr3_aa: CSVEVDRRDTQYF

j_call: TRBJ2-7
v_call: TRBV21-1
cdr3_aa: CASSNKWGQGVYEQYF

j_call: TRBJ1-6
v_call: TRBV19
cdr3_aa: CATSQNIDSPLHF

j_call: TRBJ1-4
v_call: TRBV30
cdr3_aa: CAWSLGQGSEKLFF

j_call: TRBJ2-7
v_call: TRBV6-5
cdr3_aa: CASKTGTSGAYEQYF

j_call: TRBJ1-6
v_call: TRBV6-5
cdr3_aa: CASTSGELGSPLHF

j_call: TRBJ2-7
v_call: TRBV5-1
cdr3_aa: CASSSGGYEQYF

j_call: TRBJ2-1
v_call: TRBV10-1
cdr3_aa: CASSEGTSGSNEQFF

j_call: TRBJ2-4
v_call: TRBV9
cdr3_aa: CASSATGGRDIQYF

j_call: TRBJ1-5
v_call: TRBV10-3
cdr3_aa: CAIRQGADQPQHF

j_call: TRBJ1-4
v_call: TRBV6-1
cdr3_aa: CASSDGQGPNEKLFF

j_call: TRBJ1-2
v_call: TRBV5-4
cdr3_aa: CASSRQGIDYGYTF

j_call: TRBJ2-2
v_call: TRBV5-1
cdr3_aa: CASSWGTGTGGTGELFF

j_call: TRBJ1-1
v_call: TRBV30
cdr3_aa: CAWTGRRHRMNTEAFF

j_call: TRBJ1-1
v_call: TRBV10-2
cdr3_aa: CASRGQITNTEAFF

j_call: TRBJ1-4
v_call: TRBV5-1
cdr3_aa: CASSLDAGAGGNEKLFF

j_call: TRBJ2-2
v_call: TRBV27
cdr3_aa: CASRLSGTNTGELFF

j_call: TRBJ2-1
v_call: TRBV5-4
cdr3_aa: CASSSREKETYNEQFF

j_call: TRBJ1-4
v_call: TRBV2
cdr3_aa: CASLSGLSSEKLFF

j_call: TRBJ2-2
v_call: TRBV7-9
cdr3_aa: CASSLILAGYPGELFF

j_call: TRBJ2-7
v_call: TRBV18
cdr3_aa: CASSPEVGGRYEQYF

j_call: TRBJ1-2
v_call: TRBV9
cdr3_aa: CASSADRGRDYGYTF

j_call: TRBJ2-1
v_call: TRBV5-1
cdr3_aa: CASSFQSIYNEQFF

j_call: TRBJ2-1
v_call: TRBV19
cdr3_aa: CASRTSGGVMYNEQFF

j_call: TRBJ1-2
v_call: TRBV29-1
cdr3_aa: CSARTGITYGYTF

j_call: TRBJ1-1
v_call: TRBV10-2
cdr3_aa: CASSGGSGGGSTEAFF

j_call: TRBJ2-7
v_call: TRBV7-7
cdr3_aa: CASSSGTGGSYEQYF

j_call: TRBJ1-5
v_call: TRBV2
cdr3_aa: CASSEPNQPQHF

j_call: TRBJ1-1
v_call: TRBV27
cdr3_aa: CASSLLPPGGAFF

j_call: TRBJ1-1
v_call: TRBV15
cdr3_aa: CATSSRRENTEAFF

j_call: TRBJ2-1
v_call: TRBV11-3
cdr3_aa: CASSSLAGGYNEQFF

j_call: TRBJ1-5
v_call: TRBV23-1
cdr3_aa: CAVKIRDRSPIKSNQPQHF

j_call: TRBJ2-1
v_call: TRBV6-5
cdr3_aa: CASLPGAYNEQFF

j_call: TRBJ1-2
v_call: TRBV6-6
cdr3_aa: CASGFSDTTAARYTF

j_call: TRBJ1-2
v_call: TRBV15
cdr3_aa: CATSRVTGTYGYTF

j_call: TRBJ2-1
v_call: TRBV11-2
cdr3_aa: CASSGLRWPNEQFF

j_call: TRBJ2-2
v_call: TRBV30
cdr3_aa: CAWTPGQGYTGELFF

j_call: TRBJ2-5
v_call: TRBV28
cdr3_aa: CASSSQGLAVPQETQYF

j_call: TRBJ2-6
v_call: TRBV6-5
cdr3_aa: CASRDRVSGANVLTF

j_call: TRBJ2-7
v_call: TRBV2
cdr3_aa: CASRGTGVDEQYF

j_call: TRBJ2-7
v_call: TRBV7-3
cdr3_aa: CASSPGLAVDEQYF

j_call: TRBJ2-1
v_call: TRBV5-1
cdr3_aa: CASSLRAGGTYNEQFF

j_call: TRBJ1-5
v_call: TRBV6-5
cdr3_aa: CASSYKGGNQPQHF

j_call: TRBJ1-2
v_call: TRBV30
cdr3_aa: CAWSREYGYTF

j_call: TRBJ2-1
v_call: TRBV29-1
cdr3_aa: CSVRARLAGGHSYNEQFF

j_call: TRBJ1-4
v_call: TRBV6-4
cdr3_aa: CASSDYRPWRGEKLFF

j_call: TRBJ1-1
v_call: TRBV5-1
cdr3_aa: CASSLDGMNTEAFF

j_call: TRBJ2-5
v_call: TRBV3-1/TRBV3-2
cdr3_aa: CASSQAGGGIKETQYF

j_call: TRBJ2-3
v_call: TRBV7-9
cdr3_aa: CASSLSQGNTQYF

j_call: TRBJ2-5
v_call: TRBV29-1
cdr3_aa: CSDGGRLGETQYF